What follows are 20 T cell receptor beta chains derived from one specimen sequenced in a study of monozygotic twins with inflammatory bowel disease. TCRdb re-called the 5' RACE reads, yielding one record per CDR3 amino acid sequence without DNA. In all, the sample yields 440,000 or so distinct CDR3 sequences. Sequencing was done on a sample of blood. These receptors all come from a human donor with ulcerative colitis or Crohn's disease, or a healthy co-twin of an affected twin (not recorded which).

The chain links TRBV20-1 to TRBJ1-1. CDR1 is DFQATT, CDR2 SNEGSKA, per germline (reference sequence). There are 14 residues in the CDR3. The chain's CDR3 is CSARDGSINTEAFF.

The chain employs TRBV11-2 and TRBJ2-3. Per the germline V gene, CDR1 is SGHAT and CDR2 is FQNNGV. The CDR3 spans 14 residues. CDR3 sequence reads: CASSLVTAYDTQYF.

V usage is TRBV20-1 and J usage is TRBJ2-3; the TCRdb D gene call, TRBD1, has no DNA to confirm it. The CDR3 is made up of 15 amino acids. Looked up from germline, CDR1 is DFQATT and CDR2 is SNEGSKA (reference sequence). The CDR3 here is CSAVSGTGYADTQYF.

The chain couples TRBV6-5 to TRBJ1-3. CDR3 length: 13 amino acids. Germline-derived CDR1 and CDR2 are MNHEY and SVGAGI. CDR3 residues: CASSPSTENTIYF.

The CDR3 loop reads CASSQRRDSIPPSTDTQYF. The V gene is TRBV3-1, the J gene TRBJ2-3; lacking DNA, the TRBD2 call made by TCRdb goes unchecked. The V gene's germline CDR1 is LGHDT and CDR2 YNNKEL (reference sequence). The CDR3 is 19 amino acids.

The genes are TRBV5-1 and TRBJ2-1; TCRdb reports TRBD2, a call that lacks DNA to check it against. Germline CDR1 reads SGHRS; CDR2 reads YFSETQ. The length of the CDR3 is 16 residues. The CDR3 region is CASSLEPSGRTNEQFF.

V is TRBV10-2 and J is TRBJ1-2; the D call from TCRdb, TRBD1, cannot be confirmed without DNA. The CDR3 has 15 residues. Per germline, CDR1 WSHSY and CDR2 SAAADI. CDR3 region: CASSWDKGLIYGYTF.

The V gene is TRBV7-6, the J gene TRBJ2-7; lacking DNA, the TRBD2 call made by TCRdb goes unchecked. Germline V gene sequence: CDR1 SGHVS, CDR2 FNYEAQ. The CDR3 has 16 amino acids. CDR3 residues: CASSPPLGLAGHEQYF.

This chain links TRBV18 with TRBJ2-7; TCRdb selects TRBD1, and the lack of DNA leaves this call unchecked. Germline V lookup: CDR1 KGHSH, CDR2 LQKENI. This CDR3 comprises 14 residues. CDR3 sequence reads: CASSQSGTVYEQYF.

V is TRBV19 and J is TRBJ2-1; TCRdb indicates TRBD2, and absent DNA this call remains unverified. Germline loops: CDR1 LNHDA, CDR2 SQIVND (reference sequence). The CDR3 runs 12 residues. The CDR3 region is CASSGRNNEQFF. Full variable domain (missing parts from reference TRBV19 and TRBJ2-1): DGGITQSPKYLFRKEGQNVTLSCEQNLNHDAMYWYRQDPGQGLRLIYYSQIVNDFQKGDIAEGYSVSREKKESFPLTVTSAQKNPTAFYLCASSGRNNEQFFGPGTRLTVL.

V gene TRBV30 combines with J gene TRBJ1-1. The CDR3 totals 14 residues. Germline CDR1 GTSNPN, CDR2 SVGIG (reference sequence). The CDR3 region is CAWIVLGISTEAFF.

V and J are TRBV6-5 and TRBJ1-2; absent DNA, TCRdb's TRBD1 call cannot be checked. CDR3 length equals 17 residues. Germline V gene data show CDR1 as MNHEY and CDR2 as SVGAGI. This CDR3 is CASSYDREEPFLYGYTF.

The chain recombines TRBV7-9 with TRBJ1-2; the TCRdb D gene call, TRBD1, has no DNA to confirm it. The germline gives CDR1 SEHNR, CDR2 FQNEAQ (reference sequence). The CDR3 has 12 residues. The CDR3 region is CASSGSGAGYTF.

The gene calls are TRBV3-1 and TRBJ2-1. The germline V gene encodes CDR1 LGHDT and CDR2 YNNKEL (reference sequence). The CDR3 runs to 12 residues. The CDR3 region is CTSSQVGNEQFF.

This CDR3 is CASRRDRVSGETQYF. The chain has TRBV6-2 or TRBV6-3 and TRBJ2-5; no DNA is available, so the TRBD1 call from TCRdb remains unchecked. Germline V gene data show CDR1 as MNHEY and CDR2 as SVGEGT. This CDR3 region has 15 residues.

This chain links TRBV7-2 with TRBJ1-6; TCRdb's assignment of TRBD1 cannot be checked, as there is no DNA. Germline values: CDR1 SGHTA, CDR2 FQGNSA. The CDR3 consists of 16 residues. CDR3: CASSNPATRGRSPLHF.

The chain couples TRBV4-1 to TRBJ2-1; TCRdb's assignment of TRBD2 cannot be checked, as there is no DNA. CDR1 and CDR2 (germline): MGHRA, YSYEKL. The CDR3 totals 13 residues. CDR3: CASSPSRPEGQFF.

The chain combines TRBV10-3 with TRBJ2-7; TCRdb calls TRBD1, which cannot be checked without DNA. The germline V gene has CDR1 ENHRY and CDR2 SYGVKD. The CDR3 is 17 amino acids. CDR3 residues: CAISESGSTGDTYEQYF.

The chain recombines TRBV5-1 with TRBJ1-5; TCRdb indicates TRBD1, and absent DNA this call remains unverified. The CDR3 spans 15 residues. The germline V gene has CDR1 SGHRS and CDR2 YFSETQ. This CDR3 reads CASSPGVHSNQPQHF.

The V call is TRBV3-1, the J call TRBJ2-7; TCRdb reports TRBD2, a call that lacks DNA to check it against. CDR1 is LGHDT and CDR2 is YNNKEL in the germline V gene (reference sequence). The CDR3 length is 13 residues. CDR3 sequence: CASSPVLADEQYF.